The rows below give T cell receptor beta chains drawn from one sample of a study of T-cell reconstitution after alpha-beta-depleted transplantation in children. From the PCR reads, TCRdb called clonotypes with MiXCR, one entry per CDR3 protein. The table has around 380,000 distinct CDR3 sequences, approximately 11% seen once; the top ten hold roughly 6%. The sample consisted of PBMCs from the stem cell graft donor, taken from the stem cell graft. Source of these receptors: a human donor who donated a stem cell graft to a child with acute myeloid leukemia. CDR3s include the opening cysteine and the closing phenylalanine or tryptophan. Fields, in order: CDR3 length, J gene, clone size, V gene, CDR3 protein. A row's size may be missing; if present it is once, few, many or a size class.

CDR3 length: 12
J gene: TRBJ2-1
clone size: NA
V gene: TRBV28
CDR3 protein: CAPGEGFNEQFF

CDR3 length: 15
J gene: TRBJ2-5
clone size: few
V gene: TRBV11-2
CDR3 protein: CASSPGTTSQETQYF

CDR3 length: 17
J gene: TRBJ2-2
clone size: NA
V gene: TRBV7-3
CDR3 protein: CASSLKPSGGAGGELFF

CDR3 length: 14
J gene: TRBJ2-2
clone size: many
V gene: TRBV7-2
CDR3 protein: CASRLAGNTGELFF

CDR3 length: 18
J gene: TRBJ1-1
clone size: NA
V gene: TRBV5-5
CDR3 protein: CASSSTRIDRGGKLEAFF

CDR3 length: 17
J gene: TRBJ1-1
clone size: NA
V gene: TRBV2
CDR3 protein: CASSPRDRGPRNTEAFF

CDR3 length: 13
J gene: TRBJ1-2
clone size: many
V gene: TRBV10-2
CDR3 protein: CASSDSQLYGYTF

CDR3 length: 16
J gene: TRBJ2-1
clone size: few
V gene: TRBV7-9
CDR3 protein: CASSFSGTSSYNEQFF

CDR3 length: 14
J gene: TRBJ1-6
clone size: many
V gene: TRBV12-3/TRBV12-4
CDR3 protein: CASSKQGVNSPLHF

CDR3 length: 16
J gene: TRBJ2-2
clone size: NA
V gene: TRBV9
CDR3 protein: CASSMTSGSYTGELFF

CDR3 length: 17
J gene: TRBJ2-3
clone size: few
V gene: TRBV5-1
CDR3 protein: CASRTTRGAELGDTQYF